The 30 T cell receptor beta chains listed next were all sequenced from one sample in a study of T cell responses to AZD1222 COVID-19 vaccine. Generated by immunoSEQ multiplex PCR, the TCRdb table keeps only in-frame clones and is missing some. The sample includes about 100,000 clones, about 86% of them seen just once. The sample in question was peripheral blood, obtained on day 0 of AZD1222 vaccination. Receptors were obtained from an adult in good health.

This sequence joins TRBV13 and TRBJ2-7; 12 positions match TRBD2. Germline V gene lookup returns CDR1 PRHDT and CDR2 FYEKMQ (reference sequence). The junction had 20 bases not matched to a gene; V was cut back by 5 bases and J by 6 bases. The CDR3 has 19 residues. The CDR3 reads CASSLLMAPLAGGPGEQYF. In DNA, the CDR3 is TGTGCCAGCAGCCTGTTAATGGCACCTCTAGCGGGAGGGCCGGGCGAGCAGTACTTC.

This clone was detected only a few times. V and J are TRBV3-1 (or the pseudogene TRBV3-2) and TRBJ1-4; 10 bases agree with TRBD1. In germline, CDR1 is LGHDT, CDR2 YNNKEL (reference sequence). The V segment lost 0 bases and the J segment 5 bases; nucleotides outside the gene matches: 3. This CDR3 is built from 16 residues. CDR3: CASSQDLGQGNEKLFF. DNA of the CDR3: TGTGCCAGCAGCCAAGATTTGGGACAGGGGAATGAAAAACTGTTTTTT.

This chain connects TRBV10-3 to TRBJ2-1; D may correspond to TRBD1 or TRBD2 (5 bases each). Germline V gene data show CDR1 as ENHRY and CDR2 as SYGVKD. This CDR3 is built from 15 residues. Trimming removed 0 bases from V and 8 bases from J, with 14 bases in between. The CDR3 DNA reads TGTGCCATCAGTGAGTCTGGGGGTTACGAGGATGAGCAGTTCTTC. The encoded protein is CAISESGGYEDEQFF.

The J gene is TRBJ2-3, the V gene TRBV24-1; a weak D match, TRBD1 (6 bases). The V end lost 6 bases, the J end lost 5 bases, and 11 bases lay between the germline ends. Germline CDR1 reads KGHDR; CDR2 reads SFDVKD. This CDR3 is 13 amino acids long. The CDR3 DNA follows: TGTGCCACCAGTCGATCCAGGGGAGATACGCAGTATTTT. This encodes CATSRSRGDTQYF.

The chain uses TRBV29-1 and TRBJ2-5, with D maybe TRBD1 (5 bases). CDR1 and CDR2 (germline): SQVTM, ANQGSEA. Trimming took off 4 bases at V and 4 bases at J, with 16 bases between the two ends. The length of the CDR3 is 14 residues. In DNA, the CDR3 is TGCAGCGTTGGCTGGGCAGGGATCGGAGAGACCCAGTACTTC. As protein: CSVGWAGIGETQYF.

The chain links TRBV4-2 to TRBJ1-2; D uncertain. Trimming took off 0 bases at V and 5 bases at J, with 1 base between the two ends. This CDR3 has 11 residues. Germline assignment: CDR1 LGHNA and CDR2 YNFKEQ. CDR3 DNA: TGTGCCAGCAGCCAAGATTATGGCTACACCTTC. Translating gives CASSQDYGYTF.

The chain couples TRBV28 to TRBJ1-2; D is uncertain. This CDR3 is 12 amino acids long. From germline, CDR1 is MDHEN and CDR2 SYDVKM. The ends were cut back, 5 bases at V and 4 bases at J, with 8 bases in the middle. The CDR3 loop is CASSTRSYGYTF. The DNA for the CDR3 is TGTGCCAGCAGTACCAGATCCTATGGCTACACCTTC.

The gene calls are TRBV7-9 and TRBJ1-2, with a tentative D call TRBD1 (5 bases). The CDR3 loop spans 14 amino acids. Trimming stripped 4 bases from V and 3 bases from J, with 12 bases between. Germline-derived CDR1 and CDR2 are SEHNR and FQNEAQ (reference sequence). CDR3 sequence: CASSSLGGDYGYTF. As DNA, the CDR3 is TGTGCCAGCAGCTCTCTGGGGGGAGACTATGGCTACACCTTC.

The rearrangement joins TRBV5-1 to TRBJ1-1; D is ambiguous. This CDR3 region has 14 residues. Trimming left V 4 bases short and J 4 bases short, with 14 bases between. The germline gives CDR1 SGHRS, CDR2 YFSETQ. CDR3 in DNA: TGCGCCAGCAGCAAGGAGGGAATGGGCACTGAAGCTTTCTTT. It codes for CASSKEGMGTEAFF.

The chain uses TRBV19 and TRBJ1-2; TRBD1 aligns across 8 bases. The CDR3 has 15 amino acids. Germline CDR1 reads LNHDA; CDR2 reads SQIVND (reference sequence). The junction had 9 bases not matched to a gene; V was cut back by 5 bases and J by 4 bases. The CDR3 spells CASSPRTGPFYGYTF. The CDR3 DNA reads TGTGCCAGTAGTCCCCGGACAGGGCCCTTCTATGGCTACACCTTC.

In DNA, the CDR3 is TGCAGCGTTAAAGGGCCAGGGGAAAAGAACACTGAAGCTTTCTTT. This translates into CSVKGPGEKNTEAFF. The J gene is TRBJ1-1, the V gene TRBV29-1, with D tentatively TRBD1 (6 bases). This CDR3 comprises 15 residues. V lost 5 bases, J lost 1 base, and 17 bases lay in between. CDR1 is SQVTM, CDR2 ANQGSEA, per germline. Based on the CDR3 plus reference TRBV29-1 and TRBJ1-1, the full variable domain is SAVISQKPSRDICQRGTSLTIQCQVDSQVTMMFWYRQQPGQSLTLIATANQGSEATYESGFVIDKFPISRPNLTFSTLTVSNMSPEDSSIYLCSVKGPGEKNTEAFFGQGTRLTVV.

The J gene is TRBJ1-5, the V gene TRBV30; maybe TRBD1 (5 bases). CDR3 size: 13 residues. Germline loops: CDR1 GTSNPN, CDR2 SVGIG (reference sequence). V was shortened by 3 bases and J by 7 bases, with 13 bases between the two germline ends. Here the CDR3 DNA reads TGTGCCTGGAGAGGAGGGGCGGGGCAGCCCCAGCATTTT. Its translation is CAWRGGAGQPQHF.

V is TRBV19 and J is TRBJ1-5; possible D gene TRBD1, 5 bases. Trimming cost V 6 bases and J 7 bases, with 10 bases left between them. CDR1 is LNHDA and CDR2 is SQIVND in the germline V gene (reference sequence). The CDR3 spans 12 residues. CDR3 nucleotides: TGTGCCAGTAGCCCAGGGCAACAGCCCCAGCATTTT. This gives the protein CASSPGQQPQHF.

The chain combines TRBV2 with TRBJ1-4; no firm D call. Trimming took off 3 bases at V and 2 bases at J, with 10 bases between the two ends. The CDR3 has 15 residues. Germline V CDR1 and CDR2: SNHLY, FYNNEI. Written as DNA, the CDR3 is TGTGCCAGCAGTGAGTTTCGAGGTACTAATGAAAAACTGTTTTTT. Translating gives CASSEFRGTNEKLFF.

A word on this clone: A junction end diverges from the germline sequence, so it may reflect a read error. The V and J genes are TRBV2 and TRBJ2-4, with D maybe TRBD1 (6 bases). The CDR3 has 15 amino acids. Germline assignment: CDR1 SNHLY and CDR2 FYNNEI. The CDR3 DNA follows: TGTGCCAGCACTGAAGGGGGTCTTTTCCCCAACATTCAGTACTTC. Its protein product is CASTEGGLFPNIQYF. Looking up the rest from reference TRBV2 and TRBJ2-4 gives the full variable domain: EPEVTQTPSHQVTQMGQEVILRCVPISNHLYFYWYRQILGQKVEFLVSFYNNEISEKSEIFDDQFSVERPDGSNFTLKIRSTKLEDSAMYFCASTEGGLFPNIQYFGAGTRLSVL.

V and J are TRBV3-1 (or the pseudogene TRBV3-2) and TRBJ1-1; D remains unclear. Germline assignment: CDR1 LGHDT and CDR2 YNNKEL (reference sequence). Trimming cost V 2 bases and J 1 base, with 5 bases left between them. This CDR3 spans 13 amino acids. The CDR3 nucleotides are TGTGCCAGCAGCCAAAGGCGGAACACTGAAGCTTTCTTT. Amino acid sequence: CASSQRRNTEAFF.

The J gene is TRBJ1-4, the V gene TRBV18, with 9 positions matching TRBD1. The V gene's germline CDR1 is KGHSH and CDR2 LQKENI. The CDR3 spans 14 residues. Unmatched junction bases numbered 0, after V lost 3 bases and J lost 4 bases. The CDR3, as DNA: TGTGCCAGCTCACCGACAGGGGGTAATGAAAAACTGTTTTTT. Protein product: CASSPTGGNEKLFF.

This clone was recorded a few times. Its ends do not fully match the called genes, so a read error is possible. The J gene is TRBJ2-4, the V gene TRBV9, with a possible D match to TRBD2 (6 bases). CDR3 length: 14 amino acids. Per germline, CDR1 SGDLS and CDR2 YYNGEE. The CDR3 DNA reads as TGTGCCAGCAGCGTATTAGGAGGCGGGATCCCGGGGCACTTC. Its translation is CASSVLGGGIPGHF.

This sequence joins TRBV4-2 and TRBJ1-2, with 8 bases lining up with TRBD1. Germline lookup yields CDR1 LGHNA and CDR2 YNFKEQ. V dropped 3 bases and J dropped 13; count of bases not matched to a gene: 13. The CDR3 length is 14 residues. The CDR3 reads CASSHYPDRAPFTF. The CDR3 DNA follows: TGTGCCAGCAGCCACTACCCGGACAGGGCCCCCTTCACCTTC.

J is TRBJ2-2 and V is TRBV18, with D perhaps TRBD1 (5 bases). Trimming stripped 6 bases from V and 3 bases from J, with 17 bases between. Looked up from germline, CDR1 is KGHSH and CDR2 is LQKENI. The CDR3 extends over 16 amino acids. This CDR3 reads CASSPRSRVDTGELFF. The DNA of the CDR3 is TGTGCCAGCTCTCCCAGGTCCAGGGTCGACACCGGGGAGCTGTTTTTT.

In this sample, this clone turned up once. This rearrangement joins TRBV7-8 to TRBJ2-5; TRBD2 matches at 12 bases. This CDR3 spans 15 amino acids. The germline gives CDR1 SGHVS, CDR2 FQNEAQ. The trim removed 3 bases at V and 5 bases at J, leaving 4 bases unmatched. CDR3 region: CASSLTSGSLETQYF. DNA of the CDR3: TGTGCCAGCAGCTTGACTAGCGGGAGTCTGGAGACCCAGTACTTC.

V usage is TRBV7-9 and J usage is TRBJ2-2; TRBD1 matches at 9 bases. CDR3 size: 15 residues. CDR1 is SEHNR, CDR2 FQNEAQ, per germline (reference sequence). The trim removed 1 base at V and 6 bases at J, leaving 3 bases unmatched. The CDR3 region has the DNA TGTGCCAGCAGCTTAGTGACAGGGGGAGCCGGGGAGCTGTTTTTT. Protein: CASSLVTGGAGELFF.

The V call is TRBV10-2, the J call TRBJ1-1; TRBD1 agrees at 7 bases. The length of the CDR3 is 14 residues. The junction had 9 bases not matched to a gene; V was cut back by 6 bases and J by 5 bases. CDR1 and CDR2 (germline): WSHSY, SAAADI. CDR3 sequence (DNA): TGCGCCAGCAGGATTGACAGGGCGGGGACTGAAGCTTTCTTT. Protein: CASRIDRAGTEAFF.

This clone was observed a single time. This chain links TRBV29-1 with TRBJ1-2; TRBD1 matches at 10 bases. Trimming at V came to 7 bases and at J to 2 bases, leaving 13 bases not matched to a gene. The CDR3 contains 16 residues. CDR1 SQVTM and CDR2 ANQGSEA come from the germline V gene. The CDR3 here is CSAEGYPGQGNYGYTF. CDR3 nucleotide sequence: TGCAGCGCCGAAGGTTACCCGGGACAGGGGAACTATGGCTACACCTTC.

V is TRBV6-4 and J is TRBJ2-4; D may be TRBD1 (7 bases). The germline V gene has CDR1 MRHNA and CDR2 SNTAGT. Trimming pared 0 bases from V and 9 bases from J, leaving 12 bases between. The CDR3 covers 14 residues. The CDR3 loop reads CASSDSSRGAIQYF. In nucleotides, the CDR3 is TGTGCCAGCAGTGACTCATCCAGGGGGGCCATTCAGTACTTC.

V and J are TRBV7-9 and TRBJ2-5; unclear D gene. Per germline, CDR1 SEHNR and CDR2 FQNEAQ (reference sequence). V was shortened by 5 bases and J by 4 bases, with 8 bases between the two germline ends. The CDR3 is made up of 12 amino acids. The chain's CDR3 is CASSHTGETQYF. The DNA for the CDR3 is TGTGCCAGCAGCCACACGGGAGAGACCCAGTACTTC.

In its sample, this clone was seen once. The rearrangement links TRBV11-2 to TRBJ1-3; the D is unclear. V lost 2 bases to trimming and J lost 0 bases, with 8 bases between them. CDR1 and CDR2 from the germline V gene are SGHAT and FQNNGV. CDR3 length: 15 amino acids. The CDR3 spells CASSLLSDSGNTIYF. CDR3 DNA sequence: TGTGCCAGCAGCTTATTAAGTGACTCTGGAAACACCATATATTTT.

This clone was seen once. The CDR3 DNA sequence: TGTGCCAGCAGCGTAGGGGGGCTAGCGGGAGGTACCGGGGAGCTGTTTTTT. Residues: CASSVGGLAGGTGELFF. The genes are TRBV9 and TRBJ2-2; 11 bases are shared with TRBD2. This CDR3 has 17 residues. The trim removed 0 bases at V and 5 bases at J, leaving 6 bases unmatched. From germline, CDR1 is SGDLS and CDR2 YYNGEE.

This clone was found once. This chain joins TRBV5-4 and TRBJ2-6; the match to TRBD1 covers 8 bases. V shed 0 bases, J shed 1 base, and the junction held 0 bases outside the gene matches. In germline, CDR1 is SGHNT, CDR2 YYREEE (reference sequence). This CDR3 region has 16 residues. The CDR3 nucleotides read TGTGCCAGCAGCTTGGACAGGGGGTCTGGGGCCAACGTCCTGACTTTC. This gives the protein CASSLDRGSGANVLTF. Supplemented by reference TRBV5-4 and TRBJ2-6, the full variable domain reads ETGVTQSPTHLIKTRGQQVTLRCSSQSGHNTVSWYQQALGQGPQFIFQYYREEENGRGNFPPRFSGLQFPNYSSELNVNALELDDSALYLCASSLDRGSGANVLTFGAGSRLTVL.

The CDR3 sequence: CAIRTRGGYTEAFF. As DNA, the CDR3 is TGTGCCATCCGCACGAGGGGTGGATACACTGAAGCTTTCTTT. V usage is TRBV11-2 and J usage is TRBJ1-1; D is possibly TRBD1 (5 bases). This CDR3 is 14 amino acids long. Germline lookup yields CDR1 SGHAT and CDR2 FQNNGV. Trimming cost V 10 bases and J 3 bases, with 18 bases left between them.